These 17 T cell receptor beta chains were all obtained from the same sample, sequenced in a study of shared clonotypes between healthy human individuals. The table came from immunoSEQ multiplex PCR; TCRdb's copy has only in-frame clones and leaves some out. The sample contains under 2,500,000 clones, approximately 96% of which appear only once. Sequencing used naive CD4+ T cells sorted from blood. Stated subset: CD45RA+ positively selected. Every receptor here comes from a young man in good health.

The chain's CDR3 is CASRARTSGGARETQYF. The CDR3 DNA reads TGTGCCAGCAGGGCCAGGACTAGCGGGGGGGCGCGGGAGACCCAGTACTTC. The J gene is TRBJ2-5, the V gene TRBV6-4; 15 bases fit TRBD2. This CDR3 is built from 17 residues. The V gene's germline CDR1 is MRHNA and CDR2 SNTAGT. The V gene end was trimmed by 6 bases and the J gene end by 5 bases; junction bases not matched to a gene: 10.

The chain employs TRBV9 and TRBJ2-3; D call uncertain. Trimming shortened V by 2 bases and J by 2 bases, and 6 bases separated the two germline ends. The CDR3 runs to 13 residues. Per germline, CDR1 SGDLS and CDR2 YYNGEE. DNA for the CDR3: TGTGCCAGCAGCGTCACTTACACAGATACGCAGTATTTT. It yields the protein CASSVTYTDTQYF.

The rearrangement joins TRBV6-5 to TRBJ2-7; weak D call: TRBD1 (5 bases). This CDR3 is built from 14 residues. Germline V gene sequence: CDR1 MNHEY, CDR2 SVGAGI. The V end was cut by 9 bases, the J end by 2 bases, with 17 bases between. In DNA, the CDR3 is TGTGCCAGTCAGGGCGCAGCATCCACCTACGAGCAGTACTTC. Amino acids: CASQGAASTYEQYF.

The chain recombines TRBV2 with TRBJ2-3; D not certain. The germline CDR1 and CDR2 sequences are SNHLY and FYNNEI. The ends were cut back, 9 bases at V and 6 bases at J, with 10 bases in the middle. This CDR3 region has 11 residues. The CDR3 nucleotides are TGTGCCAGTAGTTTAGAGGATACGCAGTATTTT. Amino acid sequence: CASSLEDTQYF.

The V and J genes are TRBV6-6 and TRBJ1-2; D call uncertain. Germline V CDR1 and CDR2: MNHNY, SVGAGI (reference sequence). V lost 0 bases, J lost 0 bases, and 11 bases lay in between. This CDR3 is built from 16 residues. The CDR3 DNA follows: TGTGCCAGCAGTTACTCGGGGTACGGAGCTAACTATGGCTACACCTTC. This gives the protein CASSYSGYGANYGYTF.

The V gene is TRBV4-3, the J gene TRBJ2-1, with D uncertain. CDR3 length: 15 residues. Germline V gene sequence: CDR1 LGHNA, CDR2 YSLEER. Deletions cut 0 bases from V and 0 bases from J, with 6 bases between. The CDR3 sequence is CASSQERFSYNEQFF. CDR3 bases: TGCGCCAGCAGCCAAGAAAGGTTCTCCTACAATGAGCAGTTCTTC.

The rearrangement uses TRBV5-1 and TRBJ2-1; 14 nucleotides line up with TRBD2. Germline loops: CDR1 SGHRS, CDR2 YFSETQ. With 4 bases clipped from V and 6 bases from J, the junction kept 15 bases outside the gene matches. The CDR3 extends over 19 amino acids. The CDR3 sequence: CASSPRGLAGGGRRNEQFF. Written as DNA, the CDR3 is TGCGCCAGCAGCCCGCGCGGACTAGCGGGAGGAGGTCGGCGCAATGAGCAGTTCTTC.

This chain connects TRBV6-6 to TRBJ2-7, with D possibly TRBD1 on 6 matching bases. The germline V gene has CDR1 MNHNY and CDR2 SVGAGI (reference sequence). The CDR3 sequence is 14 residues long. Trimming left V 6 bases short and J 4 bases short, with 16 bases between. In nucleotides, the CDR3 is TGTGCCAGCAGGTCCGGGACAAGTTATTACGAGCAGTACTTC. This codes for CASRSGTSYYEQYF.

V is TRBV18 and J is TRBJ1-2; unclear D gene. The CDR3 spans 15 residues. Trimming left V 3 bases short and J 2 bases short, with 13 bases between. The germline V gene encodes CDR1 KGHSH and CDR2 LQKENI. This CDR3 is CASSPPGRENYGYTF. The DNA of the CDR3 is TGTGCCAGCTCACCGCCGGGTCGGGAGAACTATGGCTACACCTTC.

A note on this clone: Other DNA sequences in this sample translate to the same CDR3. The V call is TRBV5-1, the J call TRBJ1-2; TRBD1 matches 8 bases. The CDR3 is made up of 14 amino acids. Germline CDR1 and CDR2: SGHRS and YFSETQ. Trimming at V came to 2 bases and at J to 3 bases, leaving 3 bases not matched to a gene. Here the CDR3 DNA reads TGCGCCAGCAGCTTAGGACAGGGTGACTATGGCTACACCTTC. Translating it yields CASSLGQGDYGYTF.

The chain uses TRBV5-4 and TRBJ2-7, with 8 positions matching TRBD1. The V segment lost 4 bases and the J segment 2 bases; nucleotides outside the gene matches: 11. The CDR3 consists of 16 residues. The V gene's germline CDR1 is SGHNT and CDR2 YYREEE (reference sequence). The CDR3 loop reads CASSSTGTGQPYEQYF. CDR3 coding DNA: TGTGCCAGCAGCAGCACCGGGACAGGCCAACCCTACGAGCAGTACTTC.

The chain carries TRBV6-1 and TRBJ2-1, with TRBD1 identical over 7 bases. The germline CDR1 and CDR2 sequences are MNHNS and SASEGT. This CDR3 has 16 residues. V dropped 4 bases and J dropped 5; count of bases not matched to a gene: 11. This CDR3 reads CASSALSWDSNNEQFF. The CDR3 DNA reads TGTGCCAGCAGTGCACTGTCATGGGACAGCAACAATGAGCAGTTCTTC.

V and J are TRBV30 and TRBJ2-5; D possibly corresponds to TRBD1 (5 bases). There are 14 residues in the CDR3. The V gene's germline CDR1 is GTSNPN and CDR2 SVGIG (reference sequence). V dropped 0 bases and J dropped 3 bases, with 11 bases sitting between them. This CDR3 reads CAWSVRQGKETQYF. The CDR3 coding sequence is TGTGCCTGGAGTGTACGGCAGGGAAAAGAGACCCAGTACTTC.

J is TRBJ2-3 and V is TRBV6-6; D perhaps matches TRBD2 (5 bases). This CDR3 comprises 15 residues. Germline CDR1 reads MNHNY; CDR2 reads SVGAGI (reference sequence). V was trimmed by 7 bases and J by 3 bases, leaving 17 bases between them. The CDR3 coding sequence is TGTGCCAGCACAAACTCATTAGGCGGGACAGATACGCAGTATTTT. Encoded protein: CASTNSLGGTDTQYF.

This chain connects TRBV5-1 to TRBJ2-1; the D is unclear. CDR1 is SGHRS, CDR2 YFSETQ, per germline. V lost 0 bases and J lost 0, with 10 bases in between. The CDR3 spans 16 residues. CDR3 DNA sequence: TGCGCCAGCAGCTTGGTGGCGGAACCCTCCTACAATGAGCAGTTCTTC. Its translation is CASSLVAEPSYNEQFF.

V usage is TRBV5-4 and J usage is TRBJ1-1; possibly TRBD1 for D (6 bases). This CDR3 is 15 amino acids long. V was shortened by 4 bases and J by 5 bases, with 18 bases between the two germline ends. CDR1 is SGHNT and CDR2 is YYREEE in the germline V gene (reference sequence). The CDR3 DNA is TGTGCCAGCAGCGAGACGGGGGCGGGATTAACTGAAGCTTTCTTT. It is translated as CASSETGAGLTEAFF.

The chain has TRBV2 and TRBJ1-4, with D hard to call. Trimming removed 8 bases from V and 0 bases from J, with 13 bases in between. The CDR3 runs 15 residues. Germline CDR1 SNHLY, CDR2 FYNNEI. The CDR3 nucleotides read TGTGCCAGCGCTCTGGAGGCTTCAACTAATGAAAAACTGTTTTTT. Its translation: CASALEASTNEKLFF.